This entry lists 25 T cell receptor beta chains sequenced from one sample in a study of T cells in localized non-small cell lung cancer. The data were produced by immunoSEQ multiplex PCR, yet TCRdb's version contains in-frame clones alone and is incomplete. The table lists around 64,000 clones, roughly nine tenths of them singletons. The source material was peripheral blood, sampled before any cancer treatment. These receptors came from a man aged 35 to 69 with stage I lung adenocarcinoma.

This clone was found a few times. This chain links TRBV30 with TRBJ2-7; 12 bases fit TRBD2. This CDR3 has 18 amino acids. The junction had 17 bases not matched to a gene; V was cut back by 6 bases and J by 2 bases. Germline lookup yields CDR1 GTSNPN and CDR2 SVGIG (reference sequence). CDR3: CACHPGTSGHILPYEQYF. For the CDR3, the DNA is TGTGCCTGTCACCCAGGGACTAGCGGGCACATCCTTCCCTACGAGCAGTACTTC.

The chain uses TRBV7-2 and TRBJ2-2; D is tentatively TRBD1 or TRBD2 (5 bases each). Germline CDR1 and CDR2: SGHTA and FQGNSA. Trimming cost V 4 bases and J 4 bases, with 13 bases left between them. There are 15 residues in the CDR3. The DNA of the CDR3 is TGTGCCAGCAGCTCCCCGATTGGGGGCACCGGGGAGCTGTTTTTT. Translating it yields CASSSPIGGTGELFF.

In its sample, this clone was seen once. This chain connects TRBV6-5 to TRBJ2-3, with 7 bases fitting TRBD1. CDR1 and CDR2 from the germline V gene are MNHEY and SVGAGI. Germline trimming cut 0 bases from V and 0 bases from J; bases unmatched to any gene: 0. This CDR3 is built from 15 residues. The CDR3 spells CASSYSTGSTDTQYF. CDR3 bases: TGTGCCAGCAGTTACTCGACAGGGAGCACAGATACGCAGTATTTT.

CDR3 amino acids: CATSRDRADRREQYF. The CDR3 nucleotides read TGTGCCACCAGCAGAGATCGAGCGGATCGGAGGGAGCAGTACTTC. The genes are TRBV15 and TRBJ2-7, with a tentative D call TRBD2 (5 bases). There are 15 residues in the CDR3. Trimming took off 0 bases at V and 7 bases at J, with 16 bases between the two ends. CDR1 LNHNV and CDR2 YYDKDF come from the germline V gene (reference sequence).

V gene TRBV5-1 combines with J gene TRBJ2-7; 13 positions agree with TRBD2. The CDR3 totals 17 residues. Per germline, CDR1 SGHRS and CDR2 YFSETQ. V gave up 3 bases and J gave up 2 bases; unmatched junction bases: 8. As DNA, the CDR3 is TGCGCCAGCAGCTGGGGACTAGCGGGACCGATAGCCTACGAGCAGTACTTC. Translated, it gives CASSWGLAGPIAYEQYF.

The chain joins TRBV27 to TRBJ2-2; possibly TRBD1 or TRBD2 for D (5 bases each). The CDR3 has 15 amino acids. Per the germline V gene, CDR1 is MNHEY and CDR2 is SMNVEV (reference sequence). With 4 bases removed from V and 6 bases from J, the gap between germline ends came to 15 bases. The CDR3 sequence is CASSSGDPAAGELFF. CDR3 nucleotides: TGTGCCAGCAGTTCTGGGGACCCGGCAGCCGGGGAGCTGTTTTTT.

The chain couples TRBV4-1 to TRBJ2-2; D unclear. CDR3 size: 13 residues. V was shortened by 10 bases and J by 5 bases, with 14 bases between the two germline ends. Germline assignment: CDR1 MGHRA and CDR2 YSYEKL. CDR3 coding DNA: TGCGCCAACAAGTCGCGGCGAACCGGGGAGCTGTTTTTT. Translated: CANKSRRTGELFF.

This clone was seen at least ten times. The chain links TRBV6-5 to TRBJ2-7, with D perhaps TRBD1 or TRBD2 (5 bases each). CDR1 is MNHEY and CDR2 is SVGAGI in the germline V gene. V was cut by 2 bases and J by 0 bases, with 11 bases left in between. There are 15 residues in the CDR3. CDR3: CASSYVQGRSYEQYF. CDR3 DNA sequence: TGTGCCAGCAGTTACGTGCAGGGACGCTCCTACGAGCAGTACTTC.

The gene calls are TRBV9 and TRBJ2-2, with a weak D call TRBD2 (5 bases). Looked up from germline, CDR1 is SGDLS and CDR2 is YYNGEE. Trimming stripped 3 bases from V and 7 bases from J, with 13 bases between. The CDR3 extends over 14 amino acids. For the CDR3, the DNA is TGTGCCAGCAGCGCCGGCCCAGGAGGCGGGGAGCTGTTTTTT. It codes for CASSAGPGGGELFF.

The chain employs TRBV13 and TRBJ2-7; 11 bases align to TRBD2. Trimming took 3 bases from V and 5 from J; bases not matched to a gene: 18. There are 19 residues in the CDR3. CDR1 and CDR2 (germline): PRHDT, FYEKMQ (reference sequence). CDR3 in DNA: TGTGCCAGCAGCTTCCTCCGTCTCGGTAGCGGGAGGGAGGTTCACGAGCAGTACTTC. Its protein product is CASSFLRLGSGREVHEQYF.

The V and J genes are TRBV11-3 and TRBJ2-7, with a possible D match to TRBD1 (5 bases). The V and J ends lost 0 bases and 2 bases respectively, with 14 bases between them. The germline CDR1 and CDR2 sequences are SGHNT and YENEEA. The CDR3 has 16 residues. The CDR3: CASSLDRTTSAYEQYF. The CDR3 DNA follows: TGTGCCAGCAGCTTAGATAGGACAACGTCTGCCTACGAGCAGTACTTC.

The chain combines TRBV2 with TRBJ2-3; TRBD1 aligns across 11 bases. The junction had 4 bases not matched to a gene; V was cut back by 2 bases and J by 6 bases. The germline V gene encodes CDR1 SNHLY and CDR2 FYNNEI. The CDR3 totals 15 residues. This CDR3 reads CASSELGQGGDTQYF. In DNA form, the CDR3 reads TGTGCCAGCAGTGAATTGGGACAGGGGGGGGATACGCAGTATTTT. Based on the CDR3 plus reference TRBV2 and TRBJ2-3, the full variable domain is EPEVTQTPSHQVTQMGQEVILRCVPISNHLYFYWYRQILGQKVEFLVSFYNNEISEKSEIFDDQFSVERPDGSNFTLKIRSTKLEDSAMYFCASSELGQGGDTQYFGPGTRLTVL.

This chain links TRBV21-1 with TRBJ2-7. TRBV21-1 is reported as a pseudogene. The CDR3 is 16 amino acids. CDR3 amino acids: CASSKDDGAQPYEQYF. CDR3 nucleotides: TGTGCCAGCAGCAAAGATGACGGGGCGCAACCCTACGAGCAGTACTTC.

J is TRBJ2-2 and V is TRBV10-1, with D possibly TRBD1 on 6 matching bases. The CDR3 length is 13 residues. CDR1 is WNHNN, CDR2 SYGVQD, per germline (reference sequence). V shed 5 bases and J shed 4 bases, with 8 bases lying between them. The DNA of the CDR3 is TGCGCCAGCAGTAGACAGGTCACCGGGGAGCTGTTTTTT. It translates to CASSRQVTGELFF.

The CDR3 reads CASSFVLAGPYEQYF. CDR3 sequence (DNA): TGTGCCAGCAGCTTCGTACTAGCGGGACCCTACGAGCAGTACTTC. The V gene is TRBV5-6, the J gene TRBJ2-7; TRBD2 agrees at 10 bases. CDR1 is SGHDT, CDR2 YYEEEE, per germline. Trimming took 2 bases from V and 2 from J; bases not matched to a gene: 4. The CDR3 sequence is 15 residues long. The full variable domain, in which reference TRBV5-6 and TRBJ2-7 provide the parts outside the CDR3, is DAGVTQSPTHLIKTRGQQVTLRCSPKSGHDTVSWYQQALGQGPQFIFQYYEEEERQRGNFPDRFSGHQFPNYSSELNVNALLLGDSALYLCASSFVLAGPYEQYFGPGTRLTVT.

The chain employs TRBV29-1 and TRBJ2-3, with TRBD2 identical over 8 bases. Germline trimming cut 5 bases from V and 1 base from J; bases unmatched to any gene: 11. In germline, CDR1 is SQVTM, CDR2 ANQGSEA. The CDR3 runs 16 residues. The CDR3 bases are TGCAGCGTTAAAACTACTGCGACTAGCGGCACAGATACGCAGTATTTT. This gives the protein CSVKTTATSGTDTQYF.

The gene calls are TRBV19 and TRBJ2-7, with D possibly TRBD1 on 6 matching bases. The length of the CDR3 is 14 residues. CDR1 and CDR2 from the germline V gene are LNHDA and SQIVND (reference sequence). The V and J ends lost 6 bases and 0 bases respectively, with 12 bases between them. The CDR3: CASSPARGSYEQYF. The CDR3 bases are TGTGCCAGTAGCCCAGCCAGGGGCTCCTACGAGCAGTACTTC.

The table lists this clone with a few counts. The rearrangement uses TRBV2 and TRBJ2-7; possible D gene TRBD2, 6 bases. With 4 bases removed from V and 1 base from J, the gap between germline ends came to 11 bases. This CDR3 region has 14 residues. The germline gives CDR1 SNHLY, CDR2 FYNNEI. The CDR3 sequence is CASSGGDSSYEQYF. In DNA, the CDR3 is TGTGCCAGCAGTGGAGGGGACTCTTCCTACGAGCAGTACTTC.

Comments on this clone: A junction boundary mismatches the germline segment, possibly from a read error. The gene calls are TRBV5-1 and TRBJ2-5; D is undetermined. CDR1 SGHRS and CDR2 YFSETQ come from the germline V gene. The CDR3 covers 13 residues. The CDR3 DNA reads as TGCGCCAGCAGATTGGTAAGCCAAGAGACCCAGTACTTC. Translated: CASRLVSQETQYF.

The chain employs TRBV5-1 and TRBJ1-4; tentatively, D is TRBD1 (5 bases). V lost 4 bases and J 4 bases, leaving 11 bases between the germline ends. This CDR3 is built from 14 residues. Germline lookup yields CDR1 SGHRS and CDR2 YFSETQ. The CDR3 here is CASSPGLGNEKLFF. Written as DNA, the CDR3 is TGCGCCAGCAGCCCAGGGCTTGGTAATGAAAAACTGTTTTTT.

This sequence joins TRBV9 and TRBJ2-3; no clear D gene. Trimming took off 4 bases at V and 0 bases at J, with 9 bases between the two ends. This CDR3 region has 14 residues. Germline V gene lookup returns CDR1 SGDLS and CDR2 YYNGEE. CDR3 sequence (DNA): TGTGCCAGCAGCACGAGCCCTAGCACAGATACGCAGTATTTT. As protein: CASSTSPSTDTQYF. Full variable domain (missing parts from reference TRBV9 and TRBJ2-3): DSGVTQTPKHLITATGQRVTLRCSPRSGDLSVYWYQQSLDQGLQFLIQYYNGEERAKGNILERFSAQQFPDLHSELNLSSLELGDSALYFCASSTSPSTDTQYFGPGTRLTVL.

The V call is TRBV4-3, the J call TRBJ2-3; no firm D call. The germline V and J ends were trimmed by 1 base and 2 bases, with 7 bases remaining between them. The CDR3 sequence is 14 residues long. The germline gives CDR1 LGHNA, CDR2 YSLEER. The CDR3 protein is CASSQGLNTDTQYF. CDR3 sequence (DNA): TGCGCCAGCAGCCAAGGGTTAAACACAGATACGCAGTATTTT.

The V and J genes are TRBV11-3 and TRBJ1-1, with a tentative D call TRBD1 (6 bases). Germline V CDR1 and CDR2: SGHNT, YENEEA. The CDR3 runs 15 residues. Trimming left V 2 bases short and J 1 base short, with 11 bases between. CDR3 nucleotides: TGTGCCAGCAGCTTAAATTTAGGGGGGAACACTGAAGCTTTCTTT. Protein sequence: CASSLNLGGNTEAFF.

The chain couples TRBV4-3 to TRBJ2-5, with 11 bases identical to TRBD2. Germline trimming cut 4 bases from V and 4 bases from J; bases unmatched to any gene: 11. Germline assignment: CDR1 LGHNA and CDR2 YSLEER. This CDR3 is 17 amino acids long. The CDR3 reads CASSRGVAGGPGETQYF. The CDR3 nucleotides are TGCGCCAGCAGCCGTGGCGTAGCGGGAGGGCCAGGAGAGACCCAGTACTTC.

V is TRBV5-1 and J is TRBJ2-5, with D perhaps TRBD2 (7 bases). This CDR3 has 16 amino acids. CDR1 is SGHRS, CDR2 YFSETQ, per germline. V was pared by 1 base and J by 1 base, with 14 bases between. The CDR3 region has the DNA TGCGCCAGCAGCTTGTGGGGGGGCGCGCCCCAAGAGACCCAGTACTTC. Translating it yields CASSLWGGAPQETQYF.